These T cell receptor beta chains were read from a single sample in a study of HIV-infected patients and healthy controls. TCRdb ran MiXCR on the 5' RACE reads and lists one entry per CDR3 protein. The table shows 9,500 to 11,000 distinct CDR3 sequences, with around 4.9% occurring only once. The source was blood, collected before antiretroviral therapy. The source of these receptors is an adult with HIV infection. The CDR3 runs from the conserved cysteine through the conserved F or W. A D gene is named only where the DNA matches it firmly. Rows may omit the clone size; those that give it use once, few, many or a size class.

TGTGCCAGCAGTCCACCCATCCCGGGACTAGCAGGCTGGTTTTGGTACTTC CASSPPIPGLAGWFWYF few TRBV28 TRBD2 TRBJ2-7
TGTGCCATCAGCCCTGGGACAGCCTACGAGCAGTACTTC CAISPGTAYEQYF many TRBV10-3 TRBD1 TRBJ2-7
TGTGCCAGCACTCACGGGACCGTTAGCAATCAGCCCCAGCATTTT CASTHGTVSNQPQHF many TRBV6-1 . TRBJ1-5
TGTGCCAGCAGCTTACATGGGACCGAGCGTGCAGATACGCAGTATTTT CASSLHGTERADTQYF many TRBV7-2 . TRBJ2-3
TGTGCCAGCAGCATAAGTAGCGGGGGGGGTACCTACGAGCAGTACTTC CASSISSGGGTYEQYF many TRBV7-2 TRBD2 TRBJ2-7
TGTGCCACCAGCCCGGACAGGGCAATAAATGAGCAGTTCTTC CATSPDRAINEQFF many TRBV15 TRBD1 TRBJ2-1
TGTGCCAGCAGCCGGGACAGCTCCTACGAGCAGTACTTC CASSRDSSYEQYF many TRBV7-6 TRBD1 TRBJ2-7
TGTGCCAGCAGGCGGGGGAGACAGGGCCTCCTGGCGGGTAGCTCCTACAATGAGCAGTTCTTC CASRRGRQGLLAGSSYNEQFF many TRBV12-3/TRBV12-4 . TRBJ2-1
TGCGCCAGCAGGGCCGGACCCTACGAGCAGTACTTC CASRAGPYEQYF many TRBV5-1 . TRBJ2-7
TGCAGCGTTGATGGGGCCTTTCGGCCGGGGGGCACAGATACGCAGTATTTT CSVDGAFRPGGTDTQYF many TRBV29-1 . TRBJ2-3
TGTGCCAGCAGTGTAACTTTCGGGCCCTACGAGCAGTACTTC CASSVTFGPYEQYF many TRBV2 . TRBJ2-7
TGTGCCAGCAGTTACGGGAAGGCGTGGGGCACTGAAGCTTTCTTT CASSYGKAWGTEAFF few TRBV6-5 . TRBJ1-1
TGCGCCAGCAGGCCACAGGGACTTAGCTCCTATAATTCACCCCTCCACTTT CASRPQGLSSYNSPLHF many TRBV10-1 . TRBJ1-6
TGCAGTGCTAGAAGGACTAGCGGGGGGAATGAGCAGTTCTTC CSARRTSGGNEQFF many TRBV20-1 TRBD2 TRBJ2-1
TGTGCCAGCAGTTACCCGGGACACGGGCAGTATTTT CASSYPGHGQYF many TRBV27 . TRBJ2-3
TGTGCCAGCAGCTTTGTTTCAGGCGCCTACGAGCAGTACTTC CASSFVSGAYEQYF many TRBV7-8 . TRBJ2-7
TGTGCCAGCAGCCCCGGCGTAGCCTACGAGCAGTACTTC CASSPGVAYEQYF many TRBV12-3/TRBV12-4 . TRBJ2-7
TGTGCCAGCAGCCCGGGACTACTCCTCTCCTACGAGCAGTACTTC CASSPGLLLSYEQYF many TRBV12-3/TRBV12-4 TRBD2 TRBJ2-7
TGTGCCAGCAGTCTAGCGCGGAGCTCCTACAATGAGCAGTTCTTC CASSLARSSYNEQFF many TRBV6-1 . TRBJ2-1
TGTGCCAGTGAGGCTACGGGGACAGGGACCTACGAGCAGTACTTC CASEATGTGTYEQYF many TRBV19 TRBD1 TRBJ2-7
TGTGCCAGCAGCGGACCTTTCACAGATACGCAGTATTTT CASSGPFTDTQYF many TRBV2 . TRBJ2-3
TGTGCCACCAGTGACTACATTGATACGCAGTATTTT CATSDYIDTQYF many TRBV24-1 . TRBJ2-3
TGCGCCAGCAGCAAGACAGGGAAGACAGATACGCAGTATTTT CASSKTGKTDTQYF many TRBV5-1 TRBD1 TRBJ2-3
TGTGCCTGGAGACGGACAGGGGGGACAGGGGATGAGCAGTTCTTC CAWRRTGGTGDEQFF . TRBV30 TRBD1 TRBJ2-1
TGTGCCAGCTCCTCTAGCGGGAGGGCCGGGCCGTTCTTC CASSSSGRAGPFF many TRBV6-5 TRBD2 TRBJ2-1
TGTGCCAGCAAACTAGCGGGGTCCACAGATACGCAGTATTTT CASKLAGSTDTQYF . TRBV6-6 TRBD2 TRBJ2-3
TGTGCCAGCAATAATGTGGGAGTACACAATGAGCAGTTCTTC CASNNVGVHNEQFF medium-sized TRBV25-1 . TRBJ2-1
TGTGCCAGCGCCAGCCTAGCAACTAATGAAAAACTGTTTTTT CASASLATNEKLFF medium-sized TRBV28 . TRBJ1-4
TGCAGCGTTGAGTTGTGGGGAGACTCCTACAATGAGCAGTTCTTC CSVELWGDSYNEQFF many TRBV29-1 . TRBJ2-1
TGTGCCATCAGTGAGCTCCTCAATTCACCCCTCCACTTT CAISELLNSPLHF many TRBV10-3 . TRBJ1-6
TGTGCCACAGGAGAGTCCGAGACCCAGTACTTC CATGESETQYF medium-sized TRBV24-1 . TRBJ2-5
TGTGCTAGTGGAGATTGGAACCAAGAGACCCAGTACTTC CASGDWNQETQYF many TRBV12-5 . TRBJ2-5
TGTGCCAGCAGCTTAGGAGGGCCAGACTATGGCTACACCTTC CASSLGGPDYGYTF many TRBV13 . TRBJ1-2
TGTGCCAGCTCCCGGGACAGGTGGACCACCGGGGAGCTGTTTTTT CASSRDRWTTGELFF medium-sized TRBV3-1 TRBD1 TRBJ2-2
TGCGCCAGCAGCCCGGCGGGCGGGAGGGCTCTGGGGAATGAGCAGTTCTTC CASSPAGGRALGNEQFF many TRBV5-1 TRBD2 TRBJ2-1
TGTGCCAGCAGTCTTGAGTCCGGATGGGTATACAATGAGCAGTTCTTC CASSLESGWVYNEQFF many TRBV12-3/TRBV12-4 . TRBJ2-1
TGCAGTGCCAAGGACAGGGGGCCGCTCGAGCAGTACTTC CSAKDRGPLEQYF many TRBV20-1 TRBD1 TRBJ2-7
TGTGCCAGCAGTGACGGGTGGGGCACCGGGGAGCTGTTTTTT CASSDGWGTGELFF many TRBV25-1 . TRBJ2-2
TGTGCCAGCAGTGAATTGGACAGGGGGTTGGACGAGCAGTACTTC CASSELDRGLDEQYF . TRBV6-1 TRBD1 TRBJ2-7
TGTGCCAGCAGCTTAGGGATCGGACCGCGGGAGCAGTACTTC CASSLGIGPREQYF many TRBV7-9 . TRBJ2-7